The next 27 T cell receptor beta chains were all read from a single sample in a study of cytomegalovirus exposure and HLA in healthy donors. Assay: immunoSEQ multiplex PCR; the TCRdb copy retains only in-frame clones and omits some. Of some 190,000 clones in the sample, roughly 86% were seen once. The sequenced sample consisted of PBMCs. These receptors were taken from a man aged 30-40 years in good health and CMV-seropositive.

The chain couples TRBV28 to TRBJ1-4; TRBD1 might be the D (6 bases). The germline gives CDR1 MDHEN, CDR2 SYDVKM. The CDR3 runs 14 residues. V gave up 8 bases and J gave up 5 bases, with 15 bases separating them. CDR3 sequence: CASVPGGLNEKLFF. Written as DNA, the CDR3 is TGTGCCAGCGTGCCTGGGGGCCTCAATGAAAAACTGTTTTTT.

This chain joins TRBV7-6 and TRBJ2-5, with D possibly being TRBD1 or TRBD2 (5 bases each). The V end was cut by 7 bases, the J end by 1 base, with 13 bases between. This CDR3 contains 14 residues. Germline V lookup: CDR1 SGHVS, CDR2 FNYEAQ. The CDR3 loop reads CASTWGPRQETQYF. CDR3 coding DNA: TGTGCCAGCACCTGGGGACCGCGCCAAGAGACCCAGTACTTC.

CDR3 sequence (DNA): TGCAGCGTAGCCGGGGCTAACTCCTCCTACGAGCAGTACTTC. Amino acids: CSVAGANSSYEQYF. This chain joins TRBV29-1 and TRBJ2-7; either TRBD1 or TRBD2 may fit D (5 bases each). The CDR3 has 14 amino acids. Looked up from germline, CDR1 is SQVTM and CDR2 is ANQGSEA. V lost 6 bases and J 0 bases, leaving 15 bases between the germline ends.

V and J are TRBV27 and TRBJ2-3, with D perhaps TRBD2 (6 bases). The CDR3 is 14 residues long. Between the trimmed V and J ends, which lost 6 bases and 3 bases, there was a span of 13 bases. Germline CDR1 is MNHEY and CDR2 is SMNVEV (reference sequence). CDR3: CASSKEGPTDTQYF. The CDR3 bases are TGTGCCAGCAGCAAGGAGGGCCCGACAGATACGCAGTATTTT.

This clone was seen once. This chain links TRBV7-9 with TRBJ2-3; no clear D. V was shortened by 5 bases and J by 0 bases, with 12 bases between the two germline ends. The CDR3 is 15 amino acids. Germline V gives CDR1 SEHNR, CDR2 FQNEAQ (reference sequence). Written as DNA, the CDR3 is TGTGCCAGCAGCGCCAGGTCGCCTAGCACAGATACGCAGTATTTT. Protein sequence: CASSARSPSTDTQYF.

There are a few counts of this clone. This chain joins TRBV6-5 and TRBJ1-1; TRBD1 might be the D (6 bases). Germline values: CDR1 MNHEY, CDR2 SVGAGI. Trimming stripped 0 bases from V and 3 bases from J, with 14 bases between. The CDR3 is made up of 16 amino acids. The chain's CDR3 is CASSYSGGVVYTEAFF. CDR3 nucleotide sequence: TGTGCCAGCAGTTACTCAGGGGGGGTGGTTTACACTGAAGCTTTCTTT.

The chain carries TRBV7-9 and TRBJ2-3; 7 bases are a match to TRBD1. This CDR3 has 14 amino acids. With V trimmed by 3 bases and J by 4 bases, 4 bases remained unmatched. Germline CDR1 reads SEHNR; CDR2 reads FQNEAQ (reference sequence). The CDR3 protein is CASSFRTGSDTQYF. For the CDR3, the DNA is TGTGCCAGCAGCTTTCGGACAGGCTCAGATACGCAGTATTTT.

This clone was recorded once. CDR3 region: CATGGLTGELFF. The CDR3 bases are TGTGCCACCGGAGGACTAACCGGGGAGCTGTTTTTT. V gene TRBV6-5 combines with J gene TRBJ2-2, with a tentative D call TRBD2 (6 bases). The CDR3 length is 12 residues. Germline assignment: CDR1 MNHEY and CDR2 SVGAGI. V lost 10 bases to trimming and J lost 5 bases, with 11 bases between them.

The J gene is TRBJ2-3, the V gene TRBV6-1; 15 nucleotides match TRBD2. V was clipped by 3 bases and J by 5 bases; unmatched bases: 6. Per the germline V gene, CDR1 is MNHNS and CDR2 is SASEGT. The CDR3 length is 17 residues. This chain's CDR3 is CASSEGTSGRLGDTQYF. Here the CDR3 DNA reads TGTGCCAGCAGTGAGGGGACTAGCGGGAGGTTGGGAGATACGCAGTATTTT.

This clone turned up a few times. CDR3 loop: CASSSRVRSYNEQFF. DNA of the CDR3: TGTGCCAGCAGCTCCCGGGTTAGGTCCTACAATGAGCAGTTCTTC. The gene calls are TRBV7-9 and TRBJ2-1, with D unclear. Germline V lookup: CDR1 SEHNR, CDR2 FQNEAQ (reference sequence). Trimming removed 4 bases at V and 1 base at J, with 11 bases between. The CDR3 runs to 15 residues.

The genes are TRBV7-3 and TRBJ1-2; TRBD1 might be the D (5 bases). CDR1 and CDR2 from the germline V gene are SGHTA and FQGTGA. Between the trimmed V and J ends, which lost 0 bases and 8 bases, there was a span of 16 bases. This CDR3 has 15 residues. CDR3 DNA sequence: TGTGCCAGCAGCTTAACGGGCGCAGGGTTAGGCGGCTACACCTTC. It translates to CASSLTGAGLGGYTF.

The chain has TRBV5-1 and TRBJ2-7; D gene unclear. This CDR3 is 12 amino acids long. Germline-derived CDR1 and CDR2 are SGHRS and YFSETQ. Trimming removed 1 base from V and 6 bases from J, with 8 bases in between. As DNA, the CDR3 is TGCGCCAGCAGCTTGATTGGGTCCGAGCAGTACTTC. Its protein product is CASSLIGSEQYF. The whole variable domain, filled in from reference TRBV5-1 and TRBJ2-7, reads KAGVTQTPRYLIKTRGQQVTLSCSPISGHRSVSWYQQTPGQGLQFLFEYFSETQRNKGNFPGRFSGRQFSNSRSEMNVSTLELGDSALYLCASSLIGSEQYFGPGTRLTVT.

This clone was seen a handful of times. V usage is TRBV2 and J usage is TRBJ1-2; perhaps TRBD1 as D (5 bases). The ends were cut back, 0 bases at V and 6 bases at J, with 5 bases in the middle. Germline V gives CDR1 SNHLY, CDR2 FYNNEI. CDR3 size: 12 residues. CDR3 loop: CASSEAGDGYTF. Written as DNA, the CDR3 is TGTGCCAGCAGTGAAGCGGGGGATGGCTACACCTTC.

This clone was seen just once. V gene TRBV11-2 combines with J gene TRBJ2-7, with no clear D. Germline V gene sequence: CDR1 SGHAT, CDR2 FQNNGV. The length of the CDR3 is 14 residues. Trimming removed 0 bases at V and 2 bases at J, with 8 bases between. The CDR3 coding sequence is TGTGCCAGCAGCTTAGATTACAGCACCTACGAGCAGTACTTC. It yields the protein CASSLDYSTYEQYF. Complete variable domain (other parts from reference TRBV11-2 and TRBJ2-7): EAGVAQSPRYKIIEKRQSVAFWCNPISGHATLYWYQQILGQGPKLLIQFQNNGVVDDSQLPKDRFSAERLKGVDSTLKIQPAKLEDSAVYLCASSLDYSTYEQYFGPGTRLTVT.

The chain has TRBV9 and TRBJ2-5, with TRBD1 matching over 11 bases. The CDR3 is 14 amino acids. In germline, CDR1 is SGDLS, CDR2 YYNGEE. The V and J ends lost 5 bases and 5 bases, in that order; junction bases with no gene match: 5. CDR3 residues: CASSPDRGLETQYF. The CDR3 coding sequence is TGTGCCAGCAGTCCGGACAGGGGGCTGGAGACCCAGTACTTC.

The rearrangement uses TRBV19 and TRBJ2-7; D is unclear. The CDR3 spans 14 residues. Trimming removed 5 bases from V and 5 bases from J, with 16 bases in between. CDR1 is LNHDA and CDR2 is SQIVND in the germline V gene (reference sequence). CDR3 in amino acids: CASSSGSYRDEQYF. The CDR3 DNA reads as TGTGCCAGTAGTTCCGGGTCCTATCGCGACGAGCAGTACTTC.

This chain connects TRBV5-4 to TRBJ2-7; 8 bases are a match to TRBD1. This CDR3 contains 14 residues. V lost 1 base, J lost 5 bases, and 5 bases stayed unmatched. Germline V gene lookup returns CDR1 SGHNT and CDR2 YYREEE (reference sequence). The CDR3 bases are TGTGCCAGCAGCTTGTTTCAGGGGGCCCACGAGCAGTACTTC. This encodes CASSLFQGAHEQYF.

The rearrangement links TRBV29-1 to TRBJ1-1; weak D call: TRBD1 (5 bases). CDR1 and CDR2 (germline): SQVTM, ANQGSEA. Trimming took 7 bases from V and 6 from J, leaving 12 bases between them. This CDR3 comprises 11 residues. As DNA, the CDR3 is TGCAGCGCAGGGTTACGGGCTGAAGCTTTCTTT. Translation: CSAGLRAEAFF.

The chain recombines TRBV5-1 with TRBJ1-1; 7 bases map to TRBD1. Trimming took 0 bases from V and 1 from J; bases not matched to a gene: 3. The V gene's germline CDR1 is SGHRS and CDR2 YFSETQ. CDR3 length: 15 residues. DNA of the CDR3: TGCGCCAGCAGCTTGGGGGACAGTAAGAACACTGAAGCTTTCTTT. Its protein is CASSLGDSKNTEAFF.

Written as DNA, the CDR3 is TGCGCCAGCAGCCAAGGAGGGGGGGCTGAAGAGACCCAGTACTTC. It is translated as CASSQGGGAEETQYF. The chain joins TRBV4-1 to TRBJ2-5; D perhaps matches TRBD2 (7 bases). CDR1 and CDR2 (germline): MGHRA, YSYEKL. V dropped 1 base and J dropped 3 bases, with 12 bases sitting between them. CDR3 length: 15 residues.

This CDR3 reads CASSPLPQWTSYGYTF. The CDR3 DNA reads TGCGCCAGCAGCCCCCTCCCCCAGTGGACCAGCTATGGCTACACCTTC. The chain has TRBV4-1 and TRBJ1-2; no definite D call. This CDR3 region has 16 residues. The germline V and J ends were trimmed by 4 bases and 4 bases, with 19 bases remaining between them. Germline V gene data show CDR1 as MGHRA and CDR2 as YSYEKL.

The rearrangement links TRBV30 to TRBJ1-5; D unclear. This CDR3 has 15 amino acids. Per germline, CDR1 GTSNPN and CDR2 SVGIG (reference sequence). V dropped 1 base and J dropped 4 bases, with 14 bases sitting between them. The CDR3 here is CAWSEGLNRNQPQHF. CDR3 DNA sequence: TGTGCCTGGAGTGAGGGTTTGAATCGGAATCAGCCCCAGCATTTT.

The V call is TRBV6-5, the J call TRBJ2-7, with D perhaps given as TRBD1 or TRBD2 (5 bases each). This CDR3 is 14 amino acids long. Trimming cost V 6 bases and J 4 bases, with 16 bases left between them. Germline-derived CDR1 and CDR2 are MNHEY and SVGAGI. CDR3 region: CASSPGAQVYEQYF. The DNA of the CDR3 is TGTGCCAGCAGCCCCGGGGCACAAGTGTACGAGCAGTACTTC.

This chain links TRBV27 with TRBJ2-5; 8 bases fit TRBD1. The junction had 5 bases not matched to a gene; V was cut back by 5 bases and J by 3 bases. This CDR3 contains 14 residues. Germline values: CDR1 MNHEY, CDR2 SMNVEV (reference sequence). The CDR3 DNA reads TGTGCCAGCAGTCAGGGGGCACGGGAAGAGACCCAGTACTTC. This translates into CASSQGAREETQYF.

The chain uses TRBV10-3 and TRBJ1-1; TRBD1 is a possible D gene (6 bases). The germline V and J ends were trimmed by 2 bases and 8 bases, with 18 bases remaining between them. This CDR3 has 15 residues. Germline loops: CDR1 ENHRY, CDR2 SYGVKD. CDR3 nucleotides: TGTGCCATCAGTGAGCCTACCAGGGAAGGGGGGGAAGCTTTCTTT. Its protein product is CAISEPTREGGEAFF.

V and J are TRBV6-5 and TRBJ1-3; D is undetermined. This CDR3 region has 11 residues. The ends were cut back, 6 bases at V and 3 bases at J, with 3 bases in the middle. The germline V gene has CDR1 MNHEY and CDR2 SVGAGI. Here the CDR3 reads CASRIGNTIYF. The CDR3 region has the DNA TGTGCCAGCAGGATTGGAAACACCATATATTTT.

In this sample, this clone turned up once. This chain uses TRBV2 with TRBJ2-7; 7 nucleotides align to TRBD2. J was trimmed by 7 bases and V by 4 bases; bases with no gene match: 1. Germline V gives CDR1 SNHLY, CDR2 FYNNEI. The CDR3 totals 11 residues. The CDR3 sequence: CASSVGGEQYF. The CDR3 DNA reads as TGTGCCAGCAGTGTGGGAGGGGAGCAGTACTTC.